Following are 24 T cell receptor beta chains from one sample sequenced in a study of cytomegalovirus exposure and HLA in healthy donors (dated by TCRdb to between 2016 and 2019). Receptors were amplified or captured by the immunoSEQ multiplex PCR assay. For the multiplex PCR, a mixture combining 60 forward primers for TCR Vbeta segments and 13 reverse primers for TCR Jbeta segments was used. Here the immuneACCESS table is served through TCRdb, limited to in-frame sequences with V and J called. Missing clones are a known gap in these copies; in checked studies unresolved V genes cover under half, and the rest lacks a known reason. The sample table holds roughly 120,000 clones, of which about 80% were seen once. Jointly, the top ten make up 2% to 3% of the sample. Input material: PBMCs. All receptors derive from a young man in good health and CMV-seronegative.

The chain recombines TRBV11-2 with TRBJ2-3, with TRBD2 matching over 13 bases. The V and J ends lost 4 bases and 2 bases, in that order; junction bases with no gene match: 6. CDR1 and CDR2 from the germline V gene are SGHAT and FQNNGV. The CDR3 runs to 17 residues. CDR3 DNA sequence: TGTGCCAGCAGCTCAGTGGGACTAGCGGGATTCACAGATACGCAGTATTTT. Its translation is CASSSVGLAGFTDTQYF. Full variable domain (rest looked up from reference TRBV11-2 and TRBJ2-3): EAGVAQSPRYKIIEKRQSVAFWCNPISGHATLYWYQQILGQGPKLLIQFQNNGVVDDSQLPKDRFSAERLKGVDSTLKIQPAKLEDSAVYLCASSSVGLAGFTDTQYFGPGTRLTVL.

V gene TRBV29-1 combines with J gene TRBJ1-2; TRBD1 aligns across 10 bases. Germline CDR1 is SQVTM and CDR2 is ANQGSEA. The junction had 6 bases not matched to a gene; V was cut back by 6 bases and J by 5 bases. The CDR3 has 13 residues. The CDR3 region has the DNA TGCAGCGTCGTCGGGACAGGGGATTATGGCTACACCTTC. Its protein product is CSVVGTGDYGYTF.

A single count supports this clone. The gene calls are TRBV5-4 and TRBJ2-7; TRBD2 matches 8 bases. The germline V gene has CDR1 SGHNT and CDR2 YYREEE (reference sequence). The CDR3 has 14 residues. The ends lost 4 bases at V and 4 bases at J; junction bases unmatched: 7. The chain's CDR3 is CASSTGTRHYEQYF. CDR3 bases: TGTGCCAGCAGCACCGGGACTAGGCATTACGAGCAGTACTTC.

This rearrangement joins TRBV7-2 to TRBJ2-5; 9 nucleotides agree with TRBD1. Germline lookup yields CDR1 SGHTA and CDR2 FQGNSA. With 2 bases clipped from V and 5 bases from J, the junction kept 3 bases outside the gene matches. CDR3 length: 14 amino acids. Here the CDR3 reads CASSLRDRAETQYF. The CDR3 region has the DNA TGTGCCAGCAGCTTAAGGGACAGGGCGGAGACCCAGTACTTC.

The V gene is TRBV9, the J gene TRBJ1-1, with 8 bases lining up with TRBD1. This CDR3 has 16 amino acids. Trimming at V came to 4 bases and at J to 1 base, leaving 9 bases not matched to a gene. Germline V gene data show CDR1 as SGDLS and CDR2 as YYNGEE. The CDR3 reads CASSRGEGTGNTEAFF. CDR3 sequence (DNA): TGTGCCAGCAGCAGGGGGGAGGGGACAGGGAACACTGAAGCTTTCTTT. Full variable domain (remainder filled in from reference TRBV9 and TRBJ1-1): DSGVTQTPKHLITATGQRVTLRCSPRSGDLSVYWYQQSLDQGLQFLIQYYNGEERAKGNILERFSAQQFPDLHSELNLSSLELGDSALYFCASSRGEGTGNTEAFFGQGTRLTVV.

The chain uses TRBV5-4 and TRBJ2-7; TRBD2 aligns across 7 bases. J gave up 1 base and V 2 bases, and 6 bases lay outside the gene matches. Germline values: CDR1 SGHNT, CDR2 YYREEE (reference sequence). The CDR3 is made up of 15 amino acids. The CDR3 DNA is TGTGCCAGCAGCTTTCCTGCGGGAGATTCCTACGAGCAGTACTTC. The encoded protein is CASSFPAGDSYEQYF.

The CDR3, as DNA: TGTGCCAGCAGCACCAGGGGGAATCAGCCCCAGCATTTT. It codes for CASSTRGNQPQHF. V usage is TRBV7-2 and J usage is TRBJ1-5, with 7 nucleotides matching TRBD1. Germline CDR1 and CDR2: SGHTA and FQGNSA. CDR3 size: 13 residues. The V and J ends lost 5 bases and 4 bases, in that order; junction bases with no gene match: 2.

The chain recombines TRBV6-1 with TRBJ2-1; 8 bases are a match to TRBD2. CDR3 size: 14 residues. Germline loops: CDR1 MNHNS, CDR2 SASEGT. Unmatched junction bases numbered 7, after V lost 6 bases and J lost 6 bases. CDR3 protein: CASRLSGSFNEQFF. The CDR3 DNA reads TGTGCCAGCAGGCTGAGCGGGAGTTTCAATGAGCAGTTCTTC.

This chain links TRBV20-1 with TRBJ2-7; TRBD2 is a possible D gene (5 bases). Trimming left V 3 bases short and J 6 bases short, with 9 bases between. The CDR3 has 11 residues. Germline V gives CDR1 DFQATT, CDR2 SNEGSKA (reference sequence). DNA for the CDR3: TGCAGTGCTAGTGAGGGTGGCGAGCAGTACTTC. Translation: CSASEGGEQYF.

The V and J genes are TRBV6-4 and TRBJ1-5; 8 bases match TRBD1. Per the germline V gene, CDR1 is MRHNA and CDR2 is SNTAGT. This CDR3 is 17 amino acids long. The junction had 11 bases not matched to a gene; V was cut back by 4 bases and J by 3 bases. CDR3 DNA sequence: TGTGCCAGCAGTGGGGCCAGGACAGGGCAGGACAATCAGCCCCAGCATTTT. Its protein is CASSGARTGQDNQPQHF.

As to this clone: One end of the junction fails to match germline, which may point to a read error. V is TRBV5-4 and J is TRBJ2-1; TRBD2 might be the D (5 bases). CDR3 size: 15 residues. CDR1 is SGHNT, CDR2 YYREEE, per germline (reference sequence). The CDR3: CASSLGVGVNNEQLF. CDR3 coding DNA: TGTGCCAGCAGCTTGGGAGTGGGAGTCAACAATGAGCAGCTCTTC.

CDR3 loop: CASSVSLEVLSTDTQYF. As DNA, the CDR3 is TGTGCCAGCAGCGTATCATTGGAGGTGCTAAGCACAGATACGCAGTATTTT. The chain joins TRBV9 to TRBJ2-3; D is perhaps TRBD2 (5 bases). V was trimmed by 1 base and J by 0 bases, leaving 15 bases between them. This CDR3 has 17 amino acids. Germline loops: CDR1 SGDLS, CDR2 YYNGEE.

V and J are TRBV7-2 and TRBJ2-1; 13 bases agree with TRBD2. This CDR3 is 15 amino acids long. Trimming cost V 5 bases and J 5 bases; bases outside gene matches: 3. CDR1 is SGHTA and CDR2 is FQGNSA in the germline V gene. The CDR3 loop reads CASSVGTSGNNEQFF. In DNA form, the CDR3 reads TGTGCCAGCAGCGTCGGGACTAGCGGGAACAATGAGCAGTTCTTC.

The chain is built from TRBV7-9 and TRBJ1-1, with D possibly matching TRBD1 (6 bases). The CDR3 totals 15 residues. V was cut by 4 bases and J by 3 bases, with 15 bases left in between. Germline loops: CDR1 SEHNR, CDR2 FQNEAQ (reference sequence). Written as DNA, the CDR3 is TGTGCCAGCAGCTACCAACAGGGAGTGTACACTGAAGCTTTCTTT. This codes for CASSYQQGVYTEAFF.

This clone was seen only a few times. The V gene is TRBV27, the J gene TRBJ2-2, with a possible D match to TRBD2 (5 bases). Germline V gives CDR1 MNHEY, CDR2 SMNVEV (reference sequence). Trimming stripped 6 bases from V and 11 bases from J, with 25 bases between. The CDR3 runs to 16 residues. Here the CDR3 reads CASSSVVGGPSRELFF. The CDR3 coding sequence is TGTGCCAGCAGCTCTGTGGTCGGAGGACCATCGAGAGAGCTGTTTTTT.

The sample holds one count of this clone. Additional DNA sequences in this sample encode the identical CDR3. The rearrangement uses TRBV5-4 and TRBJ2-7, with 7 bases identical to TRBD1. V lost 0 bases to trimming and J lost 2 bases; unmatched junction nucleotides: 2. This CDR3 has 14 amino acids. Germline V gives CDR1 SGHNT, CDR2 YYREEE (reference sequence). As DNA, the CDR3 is TGTGCCAGCAGCTTGGGGGGACAGACCTACGAGCAGTACTTC. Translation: CASSLGGQTYEQYF.

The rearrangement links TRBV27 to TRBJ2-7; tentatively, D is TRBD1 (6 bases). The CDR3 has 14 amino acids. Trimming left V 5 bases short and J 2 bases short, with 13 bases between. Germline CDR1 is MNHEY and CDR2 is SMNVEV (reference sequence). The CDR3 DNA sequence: TGTGCCAGCAGTACGGACGGGGACACCTACGAGCAGTACTTC. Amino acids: CASSTDGDTYEQYF.

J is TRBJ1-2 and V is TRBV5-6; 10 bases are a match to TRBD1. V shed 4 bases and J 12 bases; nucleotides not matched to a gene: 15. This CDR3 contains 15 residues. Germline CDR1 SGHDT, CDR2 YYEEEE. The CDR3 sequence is CASSPGRTGGYLNTF. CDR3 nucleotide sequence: TGTGCCAGCAGCCCCGGTAGGACAGGGGGGTACCTAAACACCTTC.

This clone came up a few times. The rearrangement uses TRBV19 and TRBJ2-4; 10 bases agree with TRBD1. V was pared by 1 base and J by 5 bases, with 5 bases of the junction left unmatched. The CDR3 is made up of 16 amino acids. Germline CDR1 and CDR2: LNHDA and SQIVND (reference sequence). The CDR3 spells CASSIADRGFENIQYF. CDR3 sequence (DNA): TGTGCCAGTAGTATAGCGGACAGGGGGTTTGAAAACATTCAGTACTTC.

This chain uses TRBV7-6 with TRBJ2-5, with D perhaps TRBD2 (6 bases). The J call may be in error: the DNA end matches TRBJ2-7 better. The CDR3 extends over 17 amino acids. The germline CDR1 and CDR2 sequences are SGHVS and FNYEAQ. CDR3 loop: CASSQDGRGSKSYEQYF. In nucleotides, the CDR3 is TGTGCCAGCAGCCAAGACGGCCGGGGGAGCAAATCCTACGAGCAGTACTTC.

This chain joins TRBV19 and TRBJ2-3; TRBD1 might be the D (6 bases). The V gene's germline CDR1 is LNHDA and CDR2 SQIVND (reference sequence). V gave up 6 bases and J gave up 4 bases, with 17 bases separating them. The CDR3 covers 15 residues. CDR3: CASRAVTGEADTQYF. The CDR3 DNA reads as TGTGCCAGTAGGGCGGTGACAGGTGAAGCAGATACGCAGTATTTT.

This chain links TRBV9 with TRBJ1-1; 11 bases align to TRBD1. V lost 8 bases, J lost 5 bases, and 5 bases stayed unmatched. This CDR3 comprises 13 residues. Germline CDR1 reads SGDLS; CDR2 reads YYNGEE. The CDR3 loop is CASSGTGGTEAFF. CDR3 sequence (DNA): TGTGCCAGTTCCGGGACAGGGGGTACTGAAGCTTTCTTT.

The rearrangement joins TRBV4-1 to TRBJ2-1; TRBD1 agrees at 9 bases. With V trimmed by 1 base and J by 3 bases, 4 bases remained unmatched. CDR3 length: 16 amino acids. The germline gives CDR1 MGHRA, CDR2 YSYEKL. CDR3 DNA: TGCGCCAGCAGCCAAGTTCCGGACAGGGGCTACAATGAGCAGTTCTTC. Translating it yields CASSQVPDRGYNEQFF.

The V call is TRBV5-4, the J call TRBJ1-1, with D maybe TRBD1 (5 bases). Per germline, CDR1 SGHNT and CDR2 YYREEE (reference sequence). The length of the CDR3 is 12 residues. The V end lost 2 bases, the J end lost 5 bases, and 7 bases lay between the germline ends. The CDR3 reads CASSFGGTEAFF. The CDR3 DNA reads TGTGCCAGCAGCTTCGGGGGAACTGAAGCTTTCTTT.